The 6 T cell receptor beta chains below were found in one sample sequenced in a study of blood T cell repertoires in COVID-19 (TCRdb year 2020). Receptor amplification or capture employed the immunoSEQ multiplex PCR assay. TCRdb provides this immuneACCESS table in a form limited to in-frame rearrangements. Some clones are lacking; in checked studies, under half of them reflect an unresolved V gene, and why the rest are absent is not known. This sample is represented by approximately 240,000 clones; 84% of them were singletons. 2.3% of the sample is taken by the ten largest. Input material: peripheral blood. The source of these receptors is a woman in her sixties or seventies with acute or convalescent COVID-19.

V is TRBV5-1 and J is TRBJ2-3; 10 nucleotides match TRBD2. CDR3 length: 18 residues. Trimming took 4 bases from V and 6 from J; bases not matched to a gene: 17. The V gene's germline CDR1 is SGHRS and CDR2 YFSETQ. The CDR3 DNA reads TGCGCCAGCAGCCCCCGGAGCTTAGCGGGGGGCCCGAGGGATACGCAGTATTTT. Translating gives CASSPRSLAGGPRDTQYF. The full variable domain, with the rest looked up from reference TRBV5-1 and TRBJ2-3, is KAGVTQTPRYLIKTRGQQVTLSCSPISGHRSVSWYQQTPGQGLQFLFEYFSETQRNKGNFPGRFSGRQFSNSRSEMNVSTLELGDSALYLCASSPRSLAGGPRDTQYFGPGTRLTVL.

For the CDR3, the DNA is TGTGCCAGCAGCCAAGTGGGACAGGGGGTCAGGATCTCTGGGGCCAACGTCCTGACTTTC. Its translation: CASSQVGQGVRISGANVLTF. The J gene is TRBJ2-6, the V gene TRBV14, with 11 positions matching TRBD1. From germline, CDR1 is SGHDN and CDR2 FVKESK. The V segment lost 1 base and the J segment 0 bases; nucleotides outside the gene matches: 8. The CDR3 length is 20 residues.

The chain carries TRBV7-2 and TRBJ1-4; perhaps TRBD1 as D (5 bases). This CDR3 comprises 16 residues. Per the germline V gene, CDR1 is SGHTA and CDR2 is FQGNSA. The V and J ends lost 4 bases and 0 bases respectively, with 12 bases between them. CDR3 bases: TGTGCCAGCAGCTCACAGGCGTCCGCAACTAATGAAAAACTGTTTTTT. As protein: CASSSQASATNEKLFF.

The gene calls are TRBV19 and TRBJ2-7; possible D gene TRBD1, 5 bases. V was clipped by 3 bases and J by 2 bases, with 14 bases between them. The CDR3 loop spans 15 amino acids. Per the germline V gene, CDR1 is LNHDA and CDR2 is SQIVND (reference sequence). CDR3 sequence reads: CASSIRQGRTYEQYF. The CDR3 DNA sequence: TGTGCCAGTAGTATTAGGCAGGGCCGCACCTACGAGCAGTACTTC.

The V call is TRBV11-2, the J call TRBJ1-4, with 9 nucleotides matching TRBD1. V was clipped by 7 bases and J by 8 bases; unmatched bases: 8. The CDR3 runs 14 residues. Germline assignment: CDR1 SGHAT and CDR2 FQNNGV. CDR3 coding DNA: TGTGCCAGCACCATTGGACAGGGGTTAGAAAAACTGTTTTTT. Amino acids: CASTIGQGLEKLFF.

V gene TRBV7-2 combines with J gene TRBJ2-1; a weak D match, TRBD2 (7 bases). The CDR3 is made up of 17 amino acids. Germline-derived CDR1 and CDR2 are SGHTA and FQGNSA. The V and J ends lost 5 bases and 4 bases respectively, with 21 bases between them. The CDR3: CASSPGGSSKKYNEQFF. The DNA for the CDR3 is TGTGCCAGCAGCCCGGGGGGCTCATCGAAAAAATACAATGAGCAGTTCTTC.